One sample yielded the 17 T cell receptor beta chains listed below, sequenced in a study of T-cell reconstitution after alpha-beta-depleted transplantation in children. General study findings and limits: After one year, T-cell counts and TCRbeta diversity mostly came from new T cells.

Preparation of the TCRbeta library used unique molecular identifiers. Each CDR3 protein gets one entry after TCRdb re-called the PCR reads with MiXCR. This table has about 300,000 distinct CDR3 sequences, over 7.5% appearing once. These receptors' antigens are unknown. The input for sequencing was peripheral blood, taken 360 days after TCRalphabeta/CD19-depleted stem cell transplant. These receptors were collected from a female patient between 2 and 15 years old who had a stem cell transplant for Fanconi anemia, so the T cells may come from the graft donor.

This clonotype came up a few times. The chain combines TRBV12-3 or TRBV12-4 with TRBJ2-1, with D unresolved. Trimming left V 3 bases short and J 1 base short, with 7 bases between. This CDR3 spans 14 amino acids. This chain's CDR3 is CASSFPGSYNEQFF. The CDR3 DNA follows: TGTGCCAGCAGTTTCCCGGGTTCCTACAATGAGCAGTTCTTC.

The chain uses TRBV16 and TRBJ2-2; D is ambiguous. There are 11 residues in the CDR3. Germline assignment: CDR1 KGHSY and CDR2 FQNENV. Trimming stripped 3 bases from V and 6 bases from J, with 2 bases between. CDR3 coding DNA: TGTGCCAGCAGCCAGTCCGGGGAGCTGTTTTTT. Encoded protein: CASSQSGELFF.

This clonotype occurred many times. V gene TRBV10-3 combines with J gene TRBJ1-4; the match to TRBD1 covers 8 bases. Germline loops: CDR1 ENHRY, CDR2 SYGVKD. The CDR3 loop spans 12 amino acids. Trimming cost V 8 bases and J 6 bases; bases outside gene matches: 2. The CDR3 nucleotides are TGTGCCATCGGACAGGGAGATGAAAAACTGTTTTTT. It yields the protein CAIGQGDEKLFF.

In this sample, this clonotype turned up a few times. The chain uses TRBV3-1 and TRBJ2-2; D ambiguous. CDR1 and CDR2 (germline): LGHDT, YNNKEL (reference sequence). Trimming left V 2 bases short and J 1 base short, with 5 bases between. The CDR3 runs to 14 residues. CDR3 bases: TGTGCCAGCAGCCAATCCGGGAACACCGGGGAGCTGTTTTTT. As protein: CASSQSGNTGELFF. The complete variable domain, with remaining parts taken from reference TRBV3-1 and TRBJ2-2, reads DTAVSQTPKYLVTQMGNDKSIKCEQNLGHDTMYWYKQDSKKFLKIMFSYNNKELIINETVPNRFSPKSPDKAHLNLHINSLELGDSAVYFCASSQSGNTGELFFGEGSRLTVL.

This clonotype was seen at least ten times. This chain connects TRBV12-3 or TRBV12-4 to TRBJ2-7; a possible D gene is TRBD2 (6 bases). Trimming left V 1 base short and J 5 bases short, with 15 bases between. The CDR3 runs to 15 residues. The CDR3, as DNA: TGTGCCAGCAGTTTAGTCTCGGGGGAGTTAAACGAGCAGTACTTC. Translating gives CASSLVSGELNEQYF.

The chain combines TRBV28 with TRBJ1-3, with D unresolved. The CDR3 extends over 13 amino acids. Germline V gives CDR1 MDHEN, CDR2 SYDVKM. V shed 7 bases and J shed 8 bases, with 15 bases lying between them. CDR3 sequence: CASTTPVGYTIYF. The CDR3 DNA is TGTGCCAGCACCACTCCAGTCGGCTACACCATATATTTT.

As DNA, the CDR3 is TGTGCCAGCAGCCAAGCTGCTCTGCCGAACACTGAAGCTTTCTTT. It is translated as CASSQAALPNTEAFF. This chain connects TRBV3-1 to TRBJ1-1; D call uncertain. Trimming cost V 1 base and J 1 base, with 10 bases left between them. Per germline, CDR1 LGHDT and CDR2 YNNKEL (reference sequence). The CDR3 has 15 residues.

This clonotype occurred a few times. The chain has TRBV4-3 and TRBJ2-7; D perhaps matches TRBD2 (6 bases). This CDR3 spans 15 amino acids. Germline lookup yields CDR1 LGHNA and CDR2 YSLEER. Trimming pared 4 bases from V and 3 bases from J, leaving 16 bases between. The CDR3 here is CASSPGVSPLYEQYF. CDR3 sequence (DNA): TGCGCCAGCAGCCCGGGGGTCTCCCCTCTCTACGAGCAGTACTTC.

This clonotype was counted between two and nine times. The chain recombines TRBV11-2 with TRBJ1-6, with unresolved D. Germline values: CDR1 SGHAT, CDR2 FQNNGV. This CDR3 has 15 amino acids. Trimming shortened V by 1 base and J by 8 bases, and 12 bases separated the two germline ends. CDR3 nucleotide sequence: TGTGCCAGCAGCTTAGGGCCGCTGGGTGATTCACCCCTCCACTTT. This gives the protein CASSLGPLGDSPLHF.

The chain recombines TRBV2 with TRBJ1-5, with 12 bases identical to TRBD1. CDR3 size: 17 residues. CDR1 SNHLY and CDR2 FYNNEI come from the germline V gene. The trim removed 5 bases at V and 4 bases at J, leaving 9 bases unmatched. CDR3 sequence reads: CASSTGQGAGGNQPQHF. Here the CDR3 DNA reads TGTGCCAGCAGTACGGGACAGGGGGCAGGGGGGAATCAGCCCCAGCATTTT.

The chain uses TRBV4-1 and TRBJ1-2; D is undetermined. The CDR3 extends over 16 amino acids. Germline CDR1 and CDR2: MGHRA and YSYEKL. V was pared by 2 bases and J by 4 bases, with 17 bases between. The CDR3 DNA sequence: TGCGCCAGCAGCCAAAGCGTGAACCCAAGGAGCTATGGCTACACCTTC. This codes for CASSQSVNPRSYGYTF.

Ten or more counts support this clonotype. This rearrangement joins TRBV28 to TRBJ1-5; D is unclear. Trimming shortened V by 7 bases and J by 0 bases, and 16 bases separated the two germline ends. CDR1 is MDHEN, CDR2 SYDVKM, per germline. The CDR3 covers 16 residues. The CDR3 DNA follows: TGTGCCAGCAACGTAGCTGGGCTTTTTAGCAATCAGCCCCAGCATTTT. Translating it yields CASNVAGLFSNQPQHF.

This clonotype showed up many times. DNA of the CDR3: TGTGCCAGCAGCTTACTAGCGGGAGGGCCGGGGGAGACCCAGTACTTC. This codes for CASSLLAGGPGETQYF. J is TRBJ2-5 and V is TRBV7-8; 12 nucleotides match TRBD2. Germline lookup yields CDR1 SGHVS and CDR2 FQNEAQ. The CDR3 extends over 16 amino acids. V gave up 2 bases and J gave up 5 bases; unmatched junction bases: 6.

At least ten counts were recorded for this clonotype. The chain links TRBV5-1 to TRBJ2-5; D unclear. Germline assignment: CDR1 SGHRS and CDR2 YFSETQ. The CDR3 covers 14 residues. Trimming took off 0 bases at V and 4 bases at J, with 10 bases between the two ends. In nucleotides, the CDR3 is TGCGCCAGCAGCTTGGGGCAGCCCTTAGAGACCCAGTACTTC. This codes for CASSLGQPLETQYF.

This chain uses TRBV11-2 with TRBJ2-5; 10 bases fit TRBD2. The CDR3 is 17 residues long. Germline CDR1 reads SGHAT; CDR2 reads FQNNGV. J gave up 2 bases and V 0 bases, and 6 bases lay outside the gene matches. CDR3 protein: CASSLDLASGGQETQYF. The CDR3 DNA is TGTGCCAGCAGCTTAGATCTAGCTAGCGGGGGTCAAGAGACCCAGTACTTC. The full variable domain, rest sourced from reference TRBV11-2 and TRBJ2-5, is EAGVAQSPRYKIIEKRQSVAFWCNPISGHATLYWYQQILGQGPKLLIQFQNNGVVDDSQLPKDRFSAERLKGVDSTLKIQPAKLEDSAVYLCASSLDLASGGQETQYFGPGTRLLVL.

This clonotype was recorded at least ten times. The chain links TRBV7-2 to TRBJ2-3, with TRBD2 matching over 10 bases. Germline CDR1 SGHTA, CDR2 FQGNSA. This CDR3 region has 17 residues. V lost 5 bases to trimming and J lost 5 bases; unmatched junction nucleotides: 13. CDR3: CASSAPPGTSVGDTQYF. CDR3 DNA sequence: TGTGCCAGCAGCGCTCCCCCCGGGACTAGCGTTGGAGATACGCAGTATTTT. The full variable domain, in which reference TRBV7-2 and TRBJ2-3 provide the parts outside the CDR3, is GAGVSQSPSNKVTEKGKDVELRCDPISGHTALYWYRQSLGQGLEFLIYFQGNSAPDKSGLPSDRFSAERTGGSVSTLTIQRTQQEDSAVYLCASSAPPGTSVGDTQYFGPGTRLTVL.

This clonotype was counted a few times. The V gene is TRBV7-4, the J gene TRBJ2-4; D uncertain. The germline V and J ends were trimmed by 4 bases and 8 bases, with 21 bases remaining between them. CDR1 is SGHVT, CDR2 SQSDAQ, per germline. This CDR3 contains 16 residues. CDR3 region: CASSSRGPGRVDIQYF. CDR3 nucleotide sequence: TGTGCCAGCAGCTCTAGAGGCCCGGGCCGGGTGGACATTCAGTACTTC.